The clone carrying this T cell receptor beta chain was seen at least ten times. Its antigen is still unknown. The data originate from a study of T cell repertoires in cytomegalovirus infection. Study in general: CMV epitopes in the study were HLA-C-restricted (recently identified) and HLA-B-restricted (well studied). Indicated by public TCR beta signatures were CMV infection and matching HLA type. Study outcomes and limitations: CMV-specific TCR beta clonotypes restricted by HLA-C were the ones dominating the ex vivo response.

The V end was cut by 3 bases, the J end by 4 bases, with 9 bases between. The CDR3 consists of 13 residues. Germline V gene lookup returns CDR1 SGHTA and CDR2 FQGNSA. TCRdb used MiXCR to reprocess the reads, holding one entry per CDR3 protein. The table records about 830,000 distinct CDR3 sequences, 30% to 35% of them present only once. V gene TRBV7-2 combines with J gene TRBJ1-1; D unresolved. This specimen was cultured CD8+ T cells from PBMCs, taken from culture after CMV antigen stimulation. The source is a human donor in good health (CMV status not recorded). Some clones in this sample may be carry-over from other donors' samples. CDR3 region: CASSLGLFTEAFF. The CDR3 DNA sequence: TGTGCCAGCAGCTTGGGCCTTTTCACTGAAGCTTTCTTT. Filled out from reference TRBV7-2 and TRBJ1-1, the complete variable domain reads GAGVSQSPSNKVTEKGKDVELRCDPISGHTALYWYRQSLGQGLEFLIYFQGNSAPDKSGLPSDRFSAERTGGSVSTLTIQRTQQEDSAVYLCASSLGLFTEAFFGQGTRLTVV.